This T cell receptor beta chain was found in a study of response to subunit inactivated influenza vaccine. Trimming cost V 7 bases and J 0 bases; bases outside gene matches: 8. The germline CDR1 and CDR2 sequences are DFQATT and SNEGSKA (reference sequence). The CDR3 has 15 amino acids. Via MiXCR, TCRdb re-called the RT-PCR reads, giving one row per CDR3 protein. The table has around 480,000 distinct CDR3 sequences, 11% seen once; the top ten hold about 12%. This clonotype has a handful of counts. What it binds is not known. Findings and limits, study-wide: Authors suggested each seasonal flu vaccination may recruit only limited numbers of new T cells.

The sequencing here drew on PBMCs from blood, taken about 6 weeks after vaccination. This chain links TRBV20-1 with TRBJ2-3; 9 bases fit TRBD2. The source of this sequence is a man aged 50 or older who received an inactivated influenza vaccine. CDR3 sequence (DNA): TGCAGTGGGCAGCTAGCGGGATATAGCACAGATACGCAGTATTTT. Its translation is CSGQLAGYSTDTQYF.